Sequencing of this TCR beta chain was carried out in a study of CXCR3-negative and CXCR3-positive naive CD8 T cells. A note on this clonotype: Its antigen is undetermined.

The V gene's germline CDR1 is SGHRS and CDR2 YFSETQ. The CDR3 is 16 amino acids. UMI-labeled 5' RACE TRB cDNA libraries were prepared from the cells. After re-calling the 5' RACE reads, TCRdb lists one entry per CDR3 protein, DNA absent. Listed are roughly 40,000 distinct CDR3 sequences; roughly 1.5% falls within the top ten. Notes on the study in general: Diversity ran similarly high across both naive subsets but far lower in memory CD8+ cells.

Naive CD8+ T cells displayed a CD45RO-CCR7+CD27+CD95- phenotype. Material for sequencing was naive CXCR3- CD8+ T cells from blood. Subset here: CD45RO-CCR7+CD27+CD95- naive CD8+ T cells lacking CXCR3 (TNR3-). This clonotype was obtained from a human donor in good health. Some clones in this sample may be carry-over from other donors' samples. The chain recombines TRBV5-1 with TRBJ2-5; with no DNA, the TCRdb D assignment of TRBD1 cannot be verified. CDR3 loop: CASSSNALTEAETQYF. Using reference TRBV5-1 and TRBJ2-5 for the parts outside the CDR3, the full variable domain is KAGVTQTPRYLIKTRGQQVTLSCSPISGHRSVSWYQQTPGQGLQFLFEYFSETQRNKGNFPGRFSGRQFSNSRSEMNVSTLELGDSALYLCASSSNALTEAETQYFGPGTRLLVL.